Listed here are 32 T cell receptor beta chains from one sample, sequenced in a study of OX40 agonist ivuxolimab in advanced cancers. Profiling relied on immunoSEQ multiplex PCR, and the TCRdb table lists in-frame clones only, not all of them. This sample has around 35,000 clones, with 81% found just once. The sequenced sample was CD4+ or CD8+ T cells sorted from blood, obtained in a trial of the OX40 agonist ivuxolimab. Source of these receptors: an adult with an advanced solid tumor such as melanoma, head and neck, liver or kidney cancer.

The chain joins TRBV10-3 to TRBJ2-5; weak D call: TRBD1 (5 bases). Trimming removed 8 bases from V and 0 bases from J, with 13 bases in between. The CDR3 is 14 residues long. Germline V gives CDR1 ENHRY, CDR2 SYGVKD. The CDR3 loop reads CAISLSGNQETQYF. The CDR3 nucleotides are TGTGCCATCTCTCTTTCAGGGAACCAAGAGACCCAGTACTTC.

The V gene is TRBV7-8, the J gene TRBJ1-1; D is ambiguous. The V end lost 1 base, the J end lost 1 base, and 7 bases lay between the germline ends. The CDR3 is made up of 14 amino acids. The V gene's germline CDR1 is SGHVS and CDR2 FQNEAQ. CDR3 protein: CASSLGWANTEAFF. Here the CDR3 DNA reads TGTGCCAGCAGCTTAGGCTGGGCGAACACTGAAGCTTTCTTT.

The chain couples TRBV20-1 to TRBJ2-7; D ambiguous. The CDR3 runs to 11 residues. V was pared by 6 bases and J by 2 bases, with 8 bases between. The germline V gene has CDR1 DFQATT and CDR2 SNEGSKA (reference sequence). The DNA for the CDR3 is TGCAGTGCGCATCGGACCTACGAGCAGTACTTC. It translates to CSAHRTYEQYF.

This chain links TRBV1 with TRBJ2-1; TRBD2, the table's D call, lacks a check against the DNA. TRBV1 is annotated as a pseudogene. The CDR3 spans 18 residues. The chain's CDR3 is CTSSQLPGLEAQNNEQFF. The DNA of the CDR3 is TGCACCAGCAGCCAGCTCCCGGGACTAGAGGCCCAAAACAATGAGCAGTTCTTC.

This sequence joins TRBV27 and TRBJ1-3; D is perhaps TRBD1 (6 bases). Per the germline V gene, CDR1 is MNHEY and CDR2 is SMNVEV (reference sequence). The CDR3 is 14 amino acids. The ends were cut back, 5 bases at V and 3 bases at J, with 11 bases in the middle. DNA for the CDR3: TGTGCCAGCAGTCCGAGGGGGTTTGGAAACACCATATATTTT. It yields the protein CASSPRGFGNTIYF.

The chain uses TRBV7-2 and TRBJ2-5; unclear D gene. The CDR3 is 13 residues long. CDR1 SGHTA and CDR2 FQGNSA come from the germline V gene. V was clipped by 5 bases and J by 5 bases, with 12 bases between them. CDR3 nucleotides: TGTGCCAGCAGCCCTCCCGTGGGGGAGACCCAGTACTTC. Translation: CASSPPVGETQYF.

The rearrangement uses TRBV11-2 and TRBJ2-7, with 9 bases identical to TRBD2. CDR3 length: 15 amino acids. After removal of 4 bases from V and 1 base from J, the junction contained 5 bases not matched to a gene. The V gene's germline CDR1 is SGHAT and CDR2 FQNNGV. CDR3 amino acids: CASSSSGGTSYEQYF. Here the CDR3 DNA reads TGTGCCAGCAGCTCCAGCGGGGGGACATCCTACGAGCAGTACTTC.

The chain has TRBV6-5 and TRBJ2-3; possibly TRBD1 for D (6 bases). The length of the CDR3 is 13 residues. The V end lost 5 bases, the J end lost 8 bases, and 14 bases lay between the germline ends. Germline V gene lookup returns CDR1 MNHEY and CDR2 SVGAGI. The CDR3 loop is CASSTQGGVTQYF. The DNA of the CDR3 is TGTGCCAGCAGTACACAGGGTGGGGTTACGCAGTATTTT.

The V and J genes are TRBV4-3 and TRBJ2-7; 10 bases are shared with TRBD1. This CDR3 is 13 amino acids long. J gave up 6 bases and V 4 bases, and 3 bases lay outside the gene matches. Germline V gene sequence: CDR1 LGHNA, CDR2 YSLEER. The CDR3 DNA sequence: TGCGCCAGCAGCCGGGACAGGGGTGCCGAGCAGTACTTC. Its protein is CASSRDRGAEQYF.

The chain recombines TRBV6-6 with TRBJ1-6; TRBD1 matches at 8 bases. This CDR3 is 15 amino acids long. Germline CDR1 and CDR2: MNHNY and SVGAGI (reference sequence). J was trimmed by 6 bases and V by 5 bases; bases with no gene match: 6. The CDR3 sequence: CASSTRDRSNSPLHF. The CDR3 bases are TGTGCCAGCAGTACCCGGGACAGGAGTAATTCACCCCTCCACTTT.

V usage is TRBV25-1 and J usage is TRBJ2-2; D gene unclear. The CDR3 sequence is 16 residues long. With 4 bases removed from V and 3 bases from J, the gap between germline ends came to 15 bases. The germline CDR1 and CDR2 sequences are MGHDK and SYGVNS. The DNA of the CDR3 is TGTGCCAGCAGTGCCCCTCGGTTACTCGACACCGGGGAGCTGTTTTTT. Translating it yields CASSAPRLLDTGELFF.

This clone was detected once. The chain combines TRBV20-1 with TRBJ2-7, with no clear D. Germline V gene data show CDR1 as DFQATT and CDR2 as SNEGSKA (reference sequence). V dropped 6 bases and J dropped 7 bases, with 13 bases sitting between them. CDR3 length: 11 residues. For the CDR3, the DNA is TGCAGTGCAAGATCACGGCGAGAGCAGTACTTC. Its protein product is CSARSRREQYF.

The chain has TRBV6-1 and TRBJ2-7, with no clear D. Trimming cost V 8 bases and J 6 bases, with 14 bases left between them. Germline V gene data show CDR1 as MNHNS and CDR2 as SASEGT. The CDR3 loop spans 12 amino acids. CDR3 sequence: CASLYTASEQYF. In nucleotides, the CDR3 is TGTGCCAGCCTCTATACCGCATCCGAGCAGTACTTC.

This rearrangement joins TRBV20-1 to TRBJ1-2; D call uncertain. The CDR3 is 11 residues long. Between the trimmed V and J ends, which lost 3 bases and 5 bases, there was a span of 7 bases. Germline V gives CDR1 DFQATT, CDR2 SNEGSKA (reference sequence). The CDR3 sequence: CSASIQYGYTF. CDR3 DNA sequence: TGCAGTGCTAGTATCCAGTATGGCTACACCTTC.

The V and J genes are TRBV5-1 and TRBJ1-2; 9 positions agree with TRBD1. The ends lost 4 bases at V and 0 bases at J; junction bases unmatched: 4. Per the germline V gene, CDR1 is SGHRS and CDR2 is YFSETQ. The length of the CDR3 is 15 residues. CDR3 in amino acids: CASSQQGASNYGYTF. CDR3 DNA: TGCGCCAGCAGCCAACAGGGGGCCTCTAACTATGGCTACACCTTC.

This chain links TRBV7-2 with TRBJ2-6; D possibly corresponds to TRBD1 (5 bases). Trimming removed 5 bases from V and 0 bases from J, with 14 bases in between. The CDR3 runs 17 residues. Germline V gives CDR1 SGHTA, CDR2 FQGNSA. The CDR3 bases are TGTGCCAGCAGCCTAGGCCTGGGGCCCTCTGGGGCCAACGTCCTGACTTTC. Its protein product is CASSLGLGPSGANVLTF.

The J gene is TRBJ2-2, the V gene TRBV9; the match to TRBD2 covers 7 bases. CDR1 and CDR2 (germline): SGDLS, YYNGEE. V lost 2 bases and J lost 1; bases outside the gene matches: 5. The CDR3 extends over 16 amino acids. The CDR3 nucleotides are TGTGCCAGCAGCGTCGGACTAGTCGGGAACACCGGGGAGCTGTTTTTT. This codes for CASSVGLVGNTGELFF.

This CDR3 reads CASSLVNSRSAFF. DNA for the CDR3: TGTGCCAGCAGCCTAGTGAACAGTAGGTCGGCTTTCTTT. This chain joins TRBV5-6 and TRBJ1-1; D ambiguous. This CDR3 has 13 residues. Germline values: CDR1 SGHDT, CDR2 YYEEEE. V was shortened by 4 bases and J by 11 bases, with 18 bases between the two germline ends.

The chain couples TRBV27 to TRBJ1-4; 8 bases agree with TRBD1. The trim removed 10 bases at V and 5 bases at J, leaving 12 bases unmatched. Germline V gene lookup returns CDR1 MNHEY and CDR2 SMNVEV (reference sequence). The CDR3 loop spans 15 amino acids. DNA of the CDR3: TGTGCCATCAAACCCCCGGGACAGGAAAATGAAAAACTGTTTTTT. The encoded protein is CAIKPPGQENEKLFF.

The chain links TRBV18 to TRBJ1-1, with unresolved D. The V gene's germline CDR1 is KGHSH and CDR2 LQKENI. V was trimmed by 4 bases and J by 3 bases, leaving 6 bases between them. CDR3 length: 12 amino acids. The CDR3 loop is CASSLSDTEAFF. In DNA, the CDR3 is TGTGCCAGCTCACTTTCGGACACTGAAGCTTTCTTT.

The chain uses TRBV6-1 and TRBJ1-2; D is undetermined. Germline loops: CDR1 MNHNS, CDR2 SASEGT. V was clipped by 5 bases and J by 5 bases, with 12 bases between them. The CDR3 contains 13 residues. As DNA, the CDR3 is TGTGCCAGCAGTTATGGACCATTTTATGGCTACACCTTC. Amino acids: CASSYGPFYGYTF.

This clone was observed once. This chain joins TRBV5-4 and TRBJ2-5; TRBD2 agrees at 7 bases. CDR1 is SGHNT and CDR2 is YYREEE in the germline V gene (reference sequence). There are 13 residues in the CDR3. With V trimmed by 4 bases and J by 3 bases, 3 bases remained unmatched. The CDR3 reads CASSPGLEETQYF. The CDR3 DNA follows: TGTGCCAGCAGCCCTGGACTAGAAGAGACCCAGTACTTC.

V gene TRBV5-4 combines with J gene TRBJ2-5, with a tentative D call TRBD2 (6 bases). There are 14 residues in the CDR3. Germline loops: CDR1 SGHNT, CDR2 YYREEE (reference sequence). V gave up 0 bases and J gave up 1 base, with 7 bases separating them. The DNA for the CDR3 is TGTGCCAGCAGCTTGGCGGGAGCCCAAGAGACCCAGTACTTC. It translates to CASSLAGAQETQYF.

V gene TRBV7-3 combines with J gene TRBJ2-1; 9 bases fit TRBD2. The CDR3 extends over 15 amino acids. J lost 4 bases, V lost 1 base, and 2 bases had no gene match. CDR1 SGHTA and CDR2 FQGTGA come from the germline V gene. The CDR3 DNA follows: TGTGCCAGCAGCTTAAGTAGCGGGGGTTACAATGAGCAGTTCTTC. This encodes CASSLSSGGYNEQFF. Looking up the rest from reference TRBV7-3 and TRBJ2-1 gives the full variable domain: GAGVSQTPSNKVTEKGKYVELRCDPISGHTALYWYRQSLGQGPEFLIYFQGTGAADDSGLPNDRFFAVRPEGSVSTLKIQRTERGDSAVYLCASSLSSGGYNEQFFGPGTRLTVL.

This chain uses TRBV5-5 with TRBJ2-1; D call uncertain. CDR1 and CDR2 from the germline V gene are SGHKS and YYEKEE (reference sequence). This CDR3 region has 14 residues. Deletions cut 0 bases from V and 10 bases from J, with 14 bases between. CDR3 nucleotide sequence: TGTGCCAGCAGCTTGGAGGCAGCCTTCGGGGAGCAGTTCTTC. Its protein is CASSLEAAFGEQFF. The full variable domain, completed using reference TRBV5-5 and TRBJ2-1, is DAGVTQSPTHLIKTRGQQVTLRCSPISGHKSVSWYQQVLGQGPQFIFQYYEKEERGRGNFPDRFSARQFPNYSSELNVNALLLGDSALYLCASSLEAAFGEQFFGPGTRLTVL.

The chain employs TRBV7-3 and TRBJ2-3, with 11 bases fitting TRBD1. Unmatched junction bases numbered 12, after V lost 2 bases and J lost 5 bases. Looked up from germline, CDR1 is SGHTA and CDR2 is FQGTGA. The CDR3 has 18 residues. CDR3 in DNA: TGTGCCAGCAGCTTAGGGCCTTGGGGACAGGGGGAGAGAGATACGCAGTATTTT. Its translation: CASSLGPWGQGERDTQYF.

This chain connects TRBV4-2 to TRBJ2-3; TRBD2 matches 9 bases. The CDR3 totals 15 residues. V gave up 3 bases and J gave up 1 base; unmatched junction bases: 2. Germline V CDR1 and CDR2: LGHNA, YNFKEQ. The CDR3: CASSQPSGGTDTQYF. The CDR3 DNA sequence: TGTGCCAGCAGCCAGCCTAGCGGGGGCACAGATACGCAGTATTTT.

The chain recombines TRBV2 with TRBJ1-2, with 8 positions matching TRBD1. The germline CDR1 and CDR2 sequences are SNHLY and FYNNEI. This CDR3 has 15 residues. V lost 2 bases and J lost 7; bases outside the gene matches: 9. The CDR3, as DNA: TGTGCCAGCAGTGAATTCCTAGGACAGGGTTCTGGCTACACCTTC. Protein sequence: CASSEFLGQGSGYTF.

This chain joins TRBV29-1 and TRBJ2-2; no firm D call. CDR3 size: 14 residues. V lost 4 bases and J lost 0, with 9 bases in between. Looked up from germline, CDR1 is SQVTM and CDR2 is ANQGSEA. The CDR3 bases are TGCAGCGTTGGTACGCAGGCGAACACCGGGGAGCTGTTTTTT. Its protein is CSVGTQANTGELFF.

In the case of this clone: At one boundary the junction diverges from the germline segment, which might be a read error. The CDR3 loop is CAISSKDTQYF. The CDR3 bases are TGTGCCATCAGCAGCAAAGATACGCAGTATTTT. The chain joins TRBV10-3 to TRBJ2-3; D unresolved. The CDR3 covers 11 residues. Germline CDR1 reads ENHRY; CDR2 reads SYGVKD.

The chain links TRBV19 to TRBJ2-1; TRBD1 might be the D (6 bases). Between the trimmed V and J ends, which lost 4 bases and 7 bases, there was a span of 11 bases. The CDR3 totals 13 residues. Germline CDR1 LNHDA, CDR2 SQIVND (reference sequence). CDR3 DNA: TGTGCCAGTAGTAGGACAGTTAGTAATGAGCAGTTCTTC. Amino acid sequence: CASSRTVSNEQFF.

This clone showed up just once. This chain joins TRBV6-5 and TRBJ1-1; D remains unclear. The V gene's germline CDR1 is MNHEY and CDR2 SVGAGI. V was clipped by 2 bases and J by 0 bases, with 7 bases between them. The CDR3 has 14 amino acids. The CDR3 coding sequence is TGTGCCAGCAGTTACAGAAGGATGAACACTGAAGCTTTCTTT. It specifies CASSYRRMNTEAFF.